These 12 T cell receptor beta chains share one sample of origin, sequenced in a study of monozygotic twins with inflammatory bowel disease. TCRdb re-called the 5' RACE reads and catalogs CDR3 proteins one per entry, DNA excluded. The repertoire shows under 350,000 distinct CDR3 sequences; the top ten hold more than 4.5%. The sample consisted of blood. The receptors here all came from a human donor with ulcerative colitis or Crohn's disease, or a healthy co-twin of an affected twin (not recorded which).

This sequence joins TRBV12-3 or TRBV12-4 and TRBJ1-4. This CDR3 has 11 residues. CDR3 loop: CASSLFEKLFF.

The chain combines TRBV20-1 with TRBJ2-1. The germline V gene has CDR1 DFQATT and CDR2 SNEGSKA (reference sequence). The length of the CDR3 is 14 residues. CDR3 loop: CSASLTTSYNEQFF.

This chain connects TRBV20-1 to TRBJ1-5; TCRdb selects TRBD1, and the lack of DNA leaves this call unchecked. Germline CDR1 reads DFQATT; CDR2 reads SNEGSKA (reference sequence). The CDR3 runs 14 residues. CDR3 region: CSARETGGRQPQHF.

The chain carries TRBV6-2 or TRBV6-3 and TRBJ1-1; TCRdb names TRBD1, which stays unverified in the absence of DNA. Per germline, CDR1 MNHEY and CDR2 SVGEGT. The CDR3 consists of 13 residues. CDR3 sequence: CTSSQTGPTEAFF.

V and J are TRBV4-3 and TRBJ1-1; TCRdb returns TRBD1, unconfirmable since there is no DNA. Germline V gene lookup returns CDR1 LGHNA and CDR2 YSLEER. The CDR3 spans 14 residues. The CDR3 sequence is CASSQLDSRTEAFF.

J is TRBJ2-7 and V is TRBV7-2; TCRdb indicates TRBD1, and absent DNA this call remains unverified. Germline V CDR1 and CDR2: SGHTA, FQGNSA. The CDR3 covers 15 residues. CDR3 protein: CASSLAWDRYYEQYF.

The chain is built from TRBV12-3 or TRBV12-4 and TRBJ1-5; the TCRdb D gene call, TRBD1, has no DNA to confirm it. This CDR3 has 15 amino acids. CDR3: CASSSGQGVHQPQHF.

This chain uses TRBV5-6 with TRBJ2-2; TCRdb designates TRBD1, a call that cannot be tested without DNA. The CDR3 covers 15 residues. CDR1 and CDR2 from the germline V gene are SGHDT and YYEEEE. The CDR3: CASSPTRELGGELFF. Together with reference TRBV5-6 and TRBJ2-2, the CDR3 gives the full variable domain: DAGVTQSPTHLIKTRGQQVTLRCSPKSGHDTVSWYQQALGQGPQFIFQYYEEEERQRGNFPDRFSGHQFPNYSSELNVNALLLGDSALYLCASSPTRELGGELFFGEGSRLTVL.

This rearrangement joins TRBV27 to TRBJ2-2; TCRdb's D gene call, TRBD2, goes unchecked for lack of DNA. The germline CDR1 and CDR2 sequences are MNHEY and SMNVEV (reference sequence). The CDR3 is 16 amino acids. CDR3 protein: CASSPRTSGGIGELFF.

The chain uses TRBV7-9 and TRBJ2-1. The CDR3 has 14 residues. The germline gives CDR1 SEHNR, CDR2 FQNEAQ (reference sequence). The CDR3 loop reads CASSLADDINEQFF.

This chain joins TRBV5-6 and TRBJ2-7; as DNA is missing, the TRBD1 call by TCRdb cannot be tested. The CDR3 covers 11 residues. Germline values: CDR1 SGHDT, CDR2 YYEEEE. CDR3 amino acids: CASSSRVEQYF.

The genes are TRBV29-1 and TRBJ2-1; TCRdb returns TRBD2, unconfirmable since there is no DNA. CDR1 and CDR2 (germline): SQVTM, ANQGSEA. CDR3 length: 15 residues. CDR3 protein: CSVPRTSGSLNEQFF.